These T cell receptor beta chains were read from a single sample in a study of T cell responses to AZD1222 COVID-19 vaccine. Clones were read by immunoSEQ multiplex PCR, and TCRdb kept only the in-frame ones, dropping some. The table lists tens of thousands of clones, roughly 90% of them singletons. The sequencing used peripheral blood, collected on day 0 of AZD1222 vaccination. The receptors originated from an adult in good health. The CDR3 runs from the conserved cysteine through the conserved F or W. Each record gives: J gene, D gene, V gene, clone size, CDR3 DNA, CDR3 protein. The D gene is left open where the match is weak. Not all rows give a size; the values are once, few, many and, for expanded clones, a class.

j_gene: TRBJ1-4; d_gene: .; v_gene: TRBV5-1; abundance: .; CDR3nt: TGCGCCAGCAGCTTGGAAGGGGCTGATGAAAAACTGTTTTTT; CDR3aa: CASSLEGADEKLFF
j_gene: TRBJ1-6; d_gene: TRBD1; v_gene: TRBV19; abundance: .; CDR3nt: TGTGCCAGTAGTGTGATGCAGGGGGAGGGAAATTCACCCCTCCACTTT; CDR3aa: CASSVMQGEGNSPLHF
j_gene: TRBJ1-2; d_gene: TRBD1; v_gene: TRBV6-5; abundance: once; CDR3nt: TGTGCCAGCAGAGGGACAGGAGGGGCTAACTATGGCTACACCTTC; CDR3aa: CASRGTGGANYGYTF
j_gene: TRBJ1-1; d_gene: .; v_gene: TRBV5-1; abundance: .; CDR3nt: TGCGCCAGCGGGGGCCCGGGCCTGAACACTGAAGCTTTCTTT; CDR3aa: CASGGPGLNTEAFF
j_gene: TRBJ2-5; d_gene: .; v_gene: TRBV19; abundance: .; CDR3nt: TGTGCCAGTAGTATCAACTACAGGGCAAAAGAGACCCAGTACTTC; CDR3aa: CASSINYRAKETQYF
j_gene: TRBJ1-4; d_gene: .; v_gene: TRBV19; abundance: .; CDR3nt: TGTGCCAGTATTAGGCCAATAAATGAAAAACTGTTTTTT; CDR3aa: CASIRPINEKLFF
j_gene: TRBJ2-5; d_gene: .; v_gene: TRBV6-5; abundance: .; CDR3nt: TGTGCCAGCAGCCCGGGAGTAGAGACCCAGTACTTC; CDR3aa: CASSPGVETQYF
j_gene: TRBJ2-7; d_gene: TRBD1; v_gene: TRBV4-1; abundance: .; CDR3nt: TGCGCCAGCAGCCAAGAATCGACAGGGGGCTACGAGCAGTACTTC; CDR3aa: CASSQESTGGYEQYF
j_gene: TRBJ2-3; d_gene: .; v_gene: TRBV28; abundance: .; CDR3nt: TGTGCCAGCACTGGGGGGCTCGGCACAGATACGCAGTATTTT; CDR3aa: CASTGGLGTDTQYF
j_gene: TRBJ1-5; d_gene: .; v_gene: TRBV24-1; abundance: .; CDR3nt: TGTGCCACCAGTGATGGGGAGGGTTTGCATTTT; CDR3aa: CATSDGEGLHF
j_gene: TRBJ2-7; d_gene: .; v_gene: TRBV19; abundance: .; CDR3nt: TGTGCCAGTAGCCCATCACCGGGCAGGGGAGGCTACGAGCAGTACTTC; CDR3aa: CASSPSPGRGGYEQYF
j_gene: TRBJ2-7; d_gene: .; v_gene: TRBV12-5; abundance: .; CDR3nt: TGTGCTAGTGGTTTGCGTGTGACCGGAACCTACGAGCAGTACTTC; CDR3aa: CASGLRVTGTYEQYF
j_gene: TRBJ1-5; d_gene: .; v_gene: TRBV9; abundance: .; CDR3nt: TGTGCCAGCAGCGTAGAAGGGTATAGCAATCAGCCCCAGCATTTT; CDR3aa: CASSVEGYSNQPQHF
j_gene: TRBJ1-4; d_gene: .; v_gene: TRBV15; abundance: .; CDR3nt: TGTGCCACCAGCAGAGATCGATCGCAGGGTGAAAAACTGTTTTTT; CDR3aa: CATSRDRSQGEKLFF
j_gene: TRBJ1-6; d_gene: .; v_gene: TRBV7-6; abundance: once; CDR3nt: TGTGCCAGCAGCCGGACAGTTCTAGGGAATTCACCCCTCCACTTT; CDR3aa: CASSRTVLGNSPLHF
j_gene: TRBJ1-1; d_gene: .; v_gene: TRBV12-3/TRBV12-4; abundance: .; CDR3nt: TGTGCCAGCAGTTCGGACGGGACTGAAGCTTTCTTT; CDR3aa: CASSSDGTEAFF
j_gene: TRBJ2-2; d_gene: .; v_gene: TRBV2; abundance: few; CDR3nt: TGTGCCAGCAGTGCCAGACCCACCGGGGAGCTGTTTTTT; CDR3aa: CASSARPTGELFF
j_gene: TRBJ1-4; d_gene: .; v_gene: TRBV28; abundance: .; CDR3nt: TGTGCCAGCAGTCCCGCCGGGACACCAACTAATGAAAAACTGTTTTTT; CDR3aa: CASSPAGTPTNEKLFF
j_gene: TRBJ1-2; d_gene: .; v_gene: TRBV4-2; abundance: .; CDR3nt: TGTGCCAGCAGCCAAGTTGAGAACTATGGCTACACCTTC; CDR3aa: CASSQVENYGYTF
j_gene: TRBJ2-7; d_gene: .; v_gene: TRBV19; abundance: .; CDR3nt: TGTGCCAGTAGTATGGTAGGGCAGGGAGTCGGCGAGCAGTACTTC; CDR3aa: CASSMVGQGVGEQYF
j_gene: TRBJ1-2; d_gene: .; v_gene: TRBV13; abundance: .; CDR3nt: TGTGCCAGCAGCTCGAGGGGAGGGGCGGTTGGCTACACCTTC; CDR3aa: CASSSRGGAVGYTF
j_gene: TRBJ1-4; d_gene: .; v_gene: TRBV19; abundance: .; CDR3nt: TGTGCCAGCGGGAGTGCGCCGAATGAAAAACTGTTTTTT; CDR3aa: CASGSAPNEKLFF
j_gene: TRBJ1-1; d_gene: .; v_gene: TRBV7-9; abundance: once; CDR3nt: TGTGCCAGCAGCTTAGAACAAGGACTTGAAGCTTTCTTT; CDR3aa: CASSLEQGLEAFF
j_gene: TRBJ2-7; d_gene: .; v_gene: TRBV12-3/TRBV12-4; abundance: once; CDR3nt: TGTGCCAGCACCCTCCGAGGGGGTTCCGAGCAGTACTTC; CDR3aa: CASTLRGGSEQYF
j_gene: TRBJ1-5; d_gene: TRBD1; v_gene: TRBV6-1; abundance: .; CDR3nt: TGTGCCAGCAGTGAAGCGGGACAGGTTAGCCAGCCCCAGCATTTT; CDR3aa: CASSEAGQVSQPQHF
j_gene: TRBJ1-6; d_gene: .; v_gene: TRBV11-2; abundance: .; CDR3nt: TGTGCCAGCAGCGCCGGCGTTTCGTATAATTCACCCCTCCACTTT; CDR3aa: CASSAGVSYNSPLHF
j_gene: TRBJ2-3; d_gene: .; v_gene: TRBV18; abundance: once; CDR3nt: TGTGCCAGCTCACCCCGTACCGGGAGCCAGCTGGATACGCAGTATTTT; CDR3aa: CASSPRTGSQLDTQYF
j_gene: TRBJ2-1; d_gene: .; v_gene: TRBV4-1; abundance: .; CDR3nt: TGCGCCAGCAGCCGAGGGACTGAGAATCTCAATGAGCAGTTCTTC; CDR3aa: CASSRGTENLNEQFF
j_gene: TRBJ1-3; d_gene: TRBD1; v_gene: TRBV7-9; abundance: .; CDR3nt: TGTGCCAGCAGCCTCGACAGGGGGCCTTCTGGAAACACCATATATTTT; CDR3aa: CASSLDRGPSGNTIYF
j_gene: TRBJ1-5; d_gene: TRBD1; v_gene: TRBV28; abundance: few; CDR3nt: TGTGCCAGCAGCCGGACAGGGGAGGTTCAGCCCCAGCATTTT; CDR3aa: CASSRTGEVQPQHF
j_gene: TRBJ2-1; d_gene: .; v_gene: TRBV6-6; abundance: .; CDR3nt: TGTGCCAGCAGTTACTCCAGGGGAGGCAATGAGCAGTTCTTC; CDR3aa: CASSYSRGGNEQFF
j_gene: TRBJ2-1; d_gene: .; v_gene: TRBV9; abundance: .; CDR3nt: TGTGCCAGCAGCGTTTCGGATGAGCAGTTCTTC; CDR3aa: CASSVSDEQFF
j_gene: TRBJ2-2; d_gene: TRBD2; v_gene: TRBV27; abundance: .; CDR3nt: TGTGCCAGCAGTAAGGCTAGCGGGGGGGCACGTGGCACCGGGGAGCTGTTTTTT; CDR3aa: CASSKASGGARGTGELFF
j_gene: TRBJ1-2; d_gene: .; v_gene: TRBV28; abundance: few; CDR3nt: TGTGCCAGCAGTTTGGGGTCCTTTGGCTACACCTTC; CDR3aa: CASSLGSFGYTF
j_gene: TRBJ2-7; d_gene: .; v_gene: TRBV19; abundance: .; CDR3nt: TGTGCCAGTAGTTCGTCGGGGGCACTTTGGGACGAGCAGTACTTC; CDR3aa: CASSSSGALWDEQYF
j_gene: TRBJ2-7; d_gene: TRBD2; v_gene: TRBV7-6; abundance: .; CDR3nt: TGTGCCAGCAGCTTAGGGACTAGCGGGGGGGCTGGCGAGCAGTACTTC; CDR3aa: CASSLGTSGGAGEQYF
j_gene: TRBJ2-3; d_gene: TRBD1; v_gene: TRBV5-4; abundance: .; CDR3nt: TGTGCCAGCAGCTTACGACAGGGCATGGAGTATTTT; CDR3aa: CASSLRQGMEYF
j_gene: TRBJ2-5; d_gene: TRBD1; v_gene: TRBV4-3; abundance: .; CDR3nt: TGCGCCAGCAGCCAAGCGACAGGGCTGGTAGGTGAGACCCAGTACTTC; CDR3aa: CASSQATGLVGETQYF
j_gene: TRBJ1-3; d_gene: .; v_gene: TRBV9; abundance: .; CDR3nt: TGTGCCAGCAGCGCCGGGATCAGGGATTTCTCTGGAAACACCATATATTTT; CDR3aa: CASSAGIRDFSGNTIYF
j_gene: TRBJ2-7; d_gene: .; v_gene: TRBV7-2; abundance: once; CDR3nt: TGTGCCAGCAGCTTAGAAGCCCTAAACGAGCAGTACTTC; CDR3aa: CASSLEALNEQYF
j_gene: TRBJ1-4; d_gene: TRBD1; v_gene: TRBV28; abundance: once; CDR3nt: TGTGCCAGCAGTTTAAGTGGGACAGGTGGGGAAAAACTGTTTTTT; CDR3aa: CASSLSGTGGEKLFF
j_gene: TRBJ2-3; d_gene: .; v_gene: TRBV3-1/TRBV3-2; abundance: .; CDR3nt: TGTGCCAGCAGCCAAGGGCCCCGGGGGAGAGATACGCAGTATTTT; CDR3aa: CASSQGPRGRDTQYF
j_gene: TRBJ2-7; d_gene: TRBD1; v_gene: TRBV28; abundance: .; CDR3nt: TGTGCCAGCAGTTTGAGGGACAGGGATTTTGGCGAGCAGTACTTC; CDR3aa: CASSLRDRDFGEQYF
j_gene: TRBJ1-3; d_gene: TRBD1; v_gene: TRBV27; abundance: .; CDR3nt: TGTGCCAGCAGTCCAGGGGGGCGAAACACCATATATTTT; CDR3aa: CASSPGGRNTIYF
j_gene: TRBJ2-7; d_gene: .; v_gene: TRBV4-1; abundance: once; CDR3nt: TGCGCCAGCAGCCAAGATCCCCAGTCCTACGAGCAGTACTTC; CDR3aa: CASSQDPQSYEQYF
j_gene: TRBJ1-5; d_gene: .; v_gene: TRBV6-5; abundance: .; CDR3nt: TGTGCCAGCACTAAGCGGGGGAACAATCAGCCCCAGCATTTT; CDR3aa: CASTKRGNNQPQHF
j_gene: TRBJ2-3; d_gene: TRBD2; v_gene: TRBV29-1; abundance: .; CDR3nt: TGCAGCGTTGACGAACTAGCGGGGGAAGACACAGATACGCAGTATTTT; CDR3aa: CSVDELAGEDTDTQYF
j_gene: TRBJ2-6; d_gene: .; v_gene: TRBV3-1/TRBV3-2; abundance: .; CDR3nt: TGTGCCAGCAGCCAAGGAGGCGGATTCTCTGGGGCCAACGTCCTGACTTTC; CDR3aa: CASSQGGGFSGANVLTF
j_gene: TRBJ2-2; d_gene: TRBD1; v_gene: TRBV9; abundance: .; CDR3nt: TGTGCCAGCAGCGTAGTGGCAGGGGGAAACACCGGGGAGCTGTTTTTT; CDR3aa: CASSVVAGGNTGELFF
j_gene: TRBJ2-7; d_gene: TRBD2; v_gene: TRBV28; abundance: once; CDR3nt: TGTGCCAGCAGTTCCCATAGCGGGGGGAATCCCCAACAGTACTTC; CDR3aa: CASSSHSGGNPQQYF